The entry below describes one T cell receptor (beta chain). The antigen remains unidentified. One end of the junction is discordant with germline, which a read error may explain. Germline CDR1 reads DFQATT; CDR2 reads SNEGSKA (reference sequence). This CDR3 comprises 15 residues. These data come from a study of post-analysis software for immune sequencing data. For the study at large: Recorded disease courses covered relapsing-remitting, secondary progressive and progressive-relapsing multiple sclerosis. Some patients had no subtype annotation. Findings and limits, study-wide: Samples sharing a preparation batch grouped tightly together when assessed by F measure. Among roughly 5 TRBV segments more frequent in patients than controls were TRBV5-6, TRBV5-1 and TRBV20-1. Multiple sclerosis patients had significantly lower normalized Chao1 diversity than controls.

The authors incorporated unique molecular identifiers into the TCR beta cDNA libraries. T cells numbering roughly 0.9 to 11 million gave rise to around 460,000 cDNA molecules. TCRdb re-called the PCR reads through MiXCR, storing one row per CDR3 protein. The repertoire has some 690,000 distinct CDR3 sequences, roughly three fifths of them found once; the top ten carry approximately 10%. The rearrangement joins TRBV20-1 to TRBJ2-5; D uncertain. This clonotype originated in a girl aged 2 to 10 with multiple sclerosis. Sequencing input: blood. CDR3 in DNA: TGCAGTGCTAGAGGGCGTCGCTCGTCCCAAGAGACCCAGCACTTC. It translates to CSARGRRSSQETQHF.